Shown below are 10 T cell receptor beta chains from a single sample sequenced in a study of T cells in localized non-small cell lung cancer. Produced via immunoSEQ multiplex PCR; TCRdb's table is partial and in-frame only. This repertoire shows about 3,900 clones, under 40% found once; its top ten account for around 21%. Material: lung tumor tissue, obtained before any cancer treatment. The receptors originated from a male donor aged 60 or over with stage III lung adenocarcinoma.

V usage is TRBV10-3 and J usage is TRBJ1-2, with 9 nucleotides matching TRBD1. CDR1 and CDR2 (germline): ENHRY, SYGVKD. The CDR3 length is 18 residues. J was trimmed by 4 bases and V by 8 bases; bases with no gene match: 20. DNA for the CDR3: TGTGCCATCTTTGGGGGGACAGGGCACTTTGAGGGGTTCTATGGCTACACCTTC. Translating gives CAIFGGTGHFEGFYGYTF.

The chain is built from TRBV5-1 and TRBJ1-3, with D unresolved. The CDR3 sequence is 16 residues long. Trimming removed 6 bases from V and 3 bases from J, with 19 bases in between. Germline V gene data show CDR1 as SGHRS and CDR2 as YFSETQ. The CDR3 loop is CASTSYKSGDGNTIYF. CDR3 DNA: TGCGCCAGCACCAGCTATAAATCCGGGGATGGAAACACCATATATTTT. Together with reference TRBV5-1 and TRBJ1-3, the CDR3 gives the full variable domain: KAGVTQTPRYLIKTRGQQVTLSCSPISGHRSVSWYQQTPGQGLQFLFEYFSETQRNKGNFPGRFSGRQFSNSRSEMNVSTLELGDSALYLCASTSYKSGDGNTIYFGEGSWLTVV.

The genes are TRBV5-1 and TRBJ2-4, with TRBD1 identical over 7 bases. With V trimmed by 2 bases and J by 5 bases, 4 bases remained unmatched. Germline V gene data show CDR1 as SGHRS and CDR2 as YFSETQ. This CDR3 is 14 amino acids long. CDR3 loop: CASSLGTAQNIQYF. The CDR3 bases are TGCGCCAGCAGCTTAGGGACAGCTCAAAACATTCAGTACTTC.

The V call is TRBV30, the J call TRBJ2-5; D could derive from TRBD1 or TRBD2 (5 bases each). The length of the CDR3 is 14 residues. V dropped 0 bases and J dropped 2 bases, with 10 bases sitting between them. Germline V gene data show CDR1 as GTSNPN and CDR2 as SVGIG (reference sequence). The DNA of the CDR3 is TGTGCCTGGAGTGTATTTGGGGGTCAAGAGACCCAGTACTTC. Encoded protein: CAWSVFGGQETQYF.

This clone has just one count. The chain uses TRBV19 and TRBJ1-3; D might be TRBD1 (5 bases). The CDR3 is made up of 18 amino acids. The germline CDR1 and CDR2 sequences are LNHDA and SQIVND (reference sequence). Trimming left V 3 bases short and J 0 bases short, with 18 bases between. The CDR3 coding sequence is TGTGCCAGTAGTATGCCCCCGGGACTGACTATCTCTGGAAACACCATATATTTT. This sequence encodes CASSMPPGLTISGNTIYF.

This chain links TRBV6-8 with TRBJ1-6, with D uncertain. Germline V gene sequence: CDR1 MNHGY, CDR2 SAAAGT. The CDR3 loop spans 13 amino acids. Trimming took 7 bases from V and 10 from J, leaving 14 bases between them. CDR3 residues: CASTLRESSPLHF. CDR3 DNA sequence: TGTGCCAGCACCCTAAGGGAAAGCTCACCCCTCCACTTT.

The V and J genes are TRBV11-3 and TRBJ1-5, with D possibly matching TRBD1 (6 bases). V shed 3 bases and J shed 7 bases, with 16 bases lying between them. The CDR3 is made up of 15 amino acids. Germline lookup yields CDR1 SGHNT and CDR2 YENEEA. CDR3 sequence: CASSLEGGEVQPQHF. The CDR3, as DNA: TGTGCCAGCAGCTTGGAGGGGGGCGAAGTGCAGCCCCAGCATTTT. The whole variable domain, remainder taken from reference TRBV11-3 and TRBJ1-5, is EAGVVQSPRYKIIEKKQPVAFWCNPISGHNTLYWYLQNLGQGPELLIRYENEEAVDDSQLPKDRFSAERLKGVDSTLKIQPAELGDSAVYLCASSLEGGEVQPQHFGDGTRLSIL.

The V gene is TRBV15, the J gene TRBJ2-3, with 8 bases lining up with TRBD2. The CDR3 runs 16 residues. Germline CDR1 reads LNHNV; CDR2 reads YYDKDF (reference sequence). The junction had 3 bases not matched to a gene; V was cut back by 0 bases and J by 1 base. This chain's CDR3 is CATSRDRGGGTDTQYF. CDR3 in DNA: TGTGCCACCAGCAGAGATCGGGGGGGCGGCACAGATACGCAGTATTTT.

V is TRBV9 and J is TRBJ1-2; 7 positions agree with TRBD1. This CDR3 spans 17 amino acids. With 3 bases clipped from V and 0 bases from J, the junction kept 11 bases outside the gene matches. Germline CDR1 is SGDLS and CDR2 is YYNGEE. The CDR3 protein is CASSEGDSLAANYGYTF. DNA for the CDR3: TGTGCCAGCAGCGAGGGGGACAGCCTAGCAGCTAACTATGGCTACACCTTC. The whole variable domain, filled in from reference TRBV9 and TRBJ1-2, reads DSGVTQTPKHLITATGQRVTLRCSPRSGDLSVYWYQQSLDQGLQFLIQYYNGEERAKGNILERFSAQQFPDLHSELNLSSLELGDSALYFCASSEGDSLAANYGYTFGSGTRLTVV.

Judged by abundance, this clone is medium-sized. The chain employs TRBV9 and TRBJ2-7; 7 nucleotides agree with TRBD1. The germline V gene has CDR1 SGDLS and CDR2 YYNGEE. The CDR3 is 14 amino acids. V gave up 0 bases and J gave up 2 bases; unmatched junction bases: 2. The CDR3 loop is CASSVGQGTYEQYF. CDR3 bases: TGTGCCAGCAGCGTAGGACAGGGCACCTACGAGCAGTACTTC.